The 24 T cell receptor beta chains given below trace back to one sample, sequenced in a study of regulatory T cells in long-lasting Graves disease. Building the TCR beta libraries relied on iRepertoire HTBI primers, and CDR3 regions underwent Arm-PCR. One entry per CDR3 protein, called by TCRdb with MiXCR from the multiplex PCR reads. Of about 530,000 distinct CDR3 sequences detected, about 16% appear once; the ten largest clones hold around a quarter. Regarding time point: newly diagnosed GD, antithyroid drugs for less than 3 months. From PBMCs, RNA was extracted and then used to make the TCR library. This sample was shared with a second study, whose subject was T cells in Graves' hyperthyroidism and ophthalmopathy.

The specimen was peripheral blood mononuclear cells (PBMCs), collected at new diagnosis, from a patient treated with antithyroid drugs. These receptors were obtained from a woman aged 40-65 years with Graves disease.

About this clonotype itself: A read error may explain this, as a much larger clone is one base away. This chain links TRBV6-1 with TRBJ2-1, with 8 bases fitting TRBD2. Losses at the gene ends were 7 bases for V and 3 bases for J; bases not matched to a gene: 2. The CDR3 covers 13 residues. The germline CDR1 and CDR2 sequences are MNHNS and SASEGT. CDR3 sequence reads: CASTRGDYNEQFF. In DNA form, the CDR3 reads TGTGCCAGCACGCGGGGGGACTACAATGAGCAGTTCTTC.

In its sample, this clonotype was seen a few times. The chain combines TRBV6-2 or TRBV6-3 with TRBJ2-2; the D gene is possibly TRBD1 (6 bases). Trimming removed 6 bases from V and 6 bases from J, with 17 bases in between. CDR3 length equals 15 residues. Per germline, CDR1 MNHEY and CDR2 SVGEGT. CDR3 bases: TGTGCCAGCAGCCCTTACAGGGTAGGAGCCGGGGAGCTGTTTTTT. Residues: CASSPYRVGAGELFF.

The chain carries TRBV19 and TRBJ1-6; possible D gene TRBD1, 6 bases. The CDR3 sequence is 14 residues long. The V gene's germline CDR1 is LNHDA and CDR2 SQIVND (reference sequence). The ends were cut back, 7 bases at V and 11 bases at J, with 18 bases in the middle. In DNA, the CDR3 is TGTGCCAGTACCTCGGACAGAGGAAGAACACCCCTCCACTTT. It yields the protein CASTSDRGRTPLHF. Full variable domain (outside the CDR3, taken from reference TRBV19 and TRBJ1-6): DGGITQSPKYLFRKEGQNVTLSCEQNLNHDAMYWYRQDPGQGLRLIYYSQIVNDFQKGDIAEGYSVSREKKESFPLTVTSAQKNPTAFYLCASTSDRGRTPLHFGNGTRLTVT.

This clonotype was seen more than once but under ten times. The chain couples TRBV6-9 to TRBJ2-7; D is undetermined. Per the germline V gene, CDR1 is MNHGY and CDR2 is SVAAGI. The CDR3 extends over 15 amino acids. V lost 3 bases to trimming and J lost 6 bases, with 18 bases between them. The CDR3 coding sequence is TGTGCCAGCAGTTACCCCTCATCACCAGGTGGCGAGCAGTACTTC. It specifies CASSYPSSPGGEQYF.

This clonotype was found many times. V and J are TRBV2 and TRBJ1-5, with D uncertain. The CDR3 spans 14 residues. Germline CDR1 reads SNHLY; CDR2 reads FYNNEI. Deletions cut 6 bases from V and 1 base from J, with 10 bases between. CDR3 bases: TGTGCCAGCAGGGAGCTAGCAAGCAATCAGCCCCAGCATTTT. It translates to CASRELASNQPQHF.

This clonotype was detected many times. The V call is TRBV28, the J call TRBJ2-2; D remains ambiguous. The V gene's germline CDR1 is MDHEN and CDR2 SYDVKM. CDR3 length: 14 amino acids. V was clipped by 6 bases and J by 4 bases, with 12 bases between them. The CDR3 region has the DNA TGTGCCAGCAGGGATAGGGAACCCACCGGGGAGCTGTTTTTT. This translates into CASRDREPTGELFF.

This clonotype occurred many times. The chain carries TRBV3-1 and TRBJ1-1; weak D call: TRBD1 (5 bases). The ends were cut back, 1 base at V and 4 bases at J, with 16 bases in the middle. CDR1 is LGHDT and CDR2 is YNNKEL in the germline V gene (reference sequence). This CDR3 comprises 16 residues. Written as DNA, the CDR3 is TGTGCCAGCAGCCAAGGGGTTTGGGGGAAGGGCACTGAAGCTTTCTTT. The encoded protein is CASSQGVWGKGTEAFF.

The J gene is TRBJ1-2, the V gene TRBV19; D remains unclear. The germline V and J ends were trimmed by 3 bases and 0 bases, with 11 bases remaining between them. Looked up from germline, CDR1 is LNHDA and CDR2 is SQIVND (reference sequence). CDR3 size: 15 residues. CDR3 loop: CASSMSPAANYGYTF. The DNA for the CDR3 is TGTGCCAGTAGTATGTCCCCCGCGGCTAACTATGGCTACACCTTC.

This clonotype showed up many times. CDR3 DNA sequence: TGTGCCAGCAACCGGGACAGTGGGGAAAAACTGTTTTTT. Its translation is CASNRDSGEKLFF. The chain employs TRBV2 and TRBJ1-4; 7 nucleotides agree with TRBD1. V lost 7 bases, J lost 8 bases, and 7 bases stayed unmatched. Germline V gene lookup returns CDR1 SNHLY and CDR2 FYNNEI. The CDR3 consists of 13 residues.

This clonotype was counted ten times or more. The chain links TRBV12-3 or TRBV12-4 to TRBJ2-5; TRBD2 agrees at 11 bases. Germline trimming cut 5 bases from V and 5 bases from J; bases unmatched to any gene: 10. This CDR3 comprises 16 residues. In DNA form, the CDR3 reads TGTGCCAGCAGTCCCGGTTATAGCGGGGGGGAGGAGACCCAGTACTTC. Translation: CASSPGYSGGEETQYF.

Ten or more counts support this clonotype. This chain connects TRBV7-9 to TRBJ2-7, with 9 bases lining up with TRBD2. Germline lookup yields CDR1 SEHNR and CDR2 FQNEAQ (reference sequence). This CDR3 contains 14 residues. Unmatched junction bases numbered 3, after V lost 3 bases and J lost 3 bases. The CDR3 region is CASSLGTSSYEQYF. DNA for the CDR3: TGTGCCAGCAGCTTGGGGACTAGCAGCTACGAGCAGTACTTC.

This clonotype was seen only a few times. The chain uses TRBV15 and TRBJ1-2; D is ambiguous. The CDR3 sequence is 13 residues long. The V end was cut by 0 bases, the J end by 3 bases, with 5 bases between. The germline CDR1 and CDR2 sequences are LNHNV and YYDKDF (reference sequence). Here the CDR3 reads CATSRDRDYGYTF. The CDR3 DNA reads TGTGCCACCAGCAGAGATCGGGACTATGGCTACACCTTC.

This chain uses TRBV6-5 with TRBJ2-2; D is perhaps TRBD1 (6 bases). CDR3 length equals 18 residues. From germline, CDR1 is MNHEY and CDR2 SVGAGI. Between the trimmed V and J ends, which lost 2 bases and 0 bases, there was a span of 16 bases. CDR3 amino acids: CASSYRRDKGSNTGELFF. In nucleotides, the CDR3 is TGTGCCAGCAGTTACCGCCGGGACAAGGGTTCGAACACCGGGGAGCTGTTTTTT.

At least ten counts were recorded for this clonotype. The rearrangement uses TRBV12-5 and TRBJ2-3; TRBD1 or TRBD2 may be the D gene (5 bases each). The ends were cut back, 6 bases at V and 1 base at J, with 20 bases in the middle. CDR1 is LGHNT and CDR2 is FRNRAP in the germline V gene. The CDR3 consists of 17 residues. The CDR3 spells CASGPTRGMRRTDTQYF. The CDR3 DNA is TGTGCTAGTGGCCCTACGAGGGGAATGAGGCGCACAGATACGCAGTATTTT.

The genes are TRBV19 and TRBJ2-1, with 7 bases identical to TRBD2. With 1 base clipped from V and 10 bases from J, the junction kept 7 bases outside the gene matches. The CDR3 runs 14 residues. The germline V gene encodes CDR1 LNHDA and CDR2 SQIVND (reference sequence). The DNA for the CDR3 is TGTGCCAGTAGTATAGCGGGAGGCTCCTACGAGCAGTTCTTC. It translates to CASSIAGGSYEQFF.

As to this clonotype: The junction and the germline gene differ at one end; a read error may be behind it. V gene TRBV3-1 combines with J gene TRBJ1-5; maybe TRBD1 (5 bases). CDR1 and CDR2 from the germline V gene are LGHDT and YNNKEL (reference sequence). The CDR3 totals 15 residues. This CDR3 reads CARSQGDYSNQPQHF. CDR3 DNA sequence: TGTGCCCGCAGCCAAGGGGATTATAGCAATCAGCCCCAGCATTTT.

This clonotype has just a few counts. The chain is built from TRBV5-1 and TRBJ1-1; no firm D call. This CDR3 region has 14 residues. The V gene lost 5 bases and the J gene lost 3 bases, with 14 bases spanning the gap. In germline, CDR1 is SGHRS, CDR2 YFSETQ. The CDR3 nucleotides are TGCGCCAGCAGTGAAGGACCTTTCGACACTGAAGCTTTCTTT. This codes for CASSEGPFDTEAFF.

This clonotype turned up a few times. This chain connects TRBV7-2 to TRBJ1-4; maybe TRBD1 (5 bases). Trimming removed 5 bases at V and 5 bases at J, with 15 bases between. The CDR3 is 15 amino acids. Germline V gene data show CDR1 as SGHTA and CDR2 as FQGNSA. CDR3 sequence: CASSVGHILNEKLFF. The CDR3 DNA reads TGTGCCAGCAGCGTCGGACACATACTAAATGAAAAACTGTTTTTT.

This clonotype was observed a few times. The chain uses TRBV3-1 and TRBJ1-1; weak D call: TRBD1 (5 bases). Germline V gene sequence: CDR1 LGHDT, CDR2 YNNKEL (reference sequence). The CDR3 consists of 14 residues. V shed 1 base and J shed 5 bases, with 11 bases lying between them. The CDR3 coding sequence is TGTGCCAGCAGCCAAGCCCTGAGGGGTACTGAAGCTTTCTTT. As protein: CASSQALRGTEAFF. The entire variable domain, with the rest obtained from reference TRBV3-1 and TRBJ1-1, is as follows: DTAVSQTPKYLVTQMGNDKSIKCEQNLGHDTMYWYKQDSKKFLKIMFSYNNKELIINETVPNRFSPKSPDKAHLNLHINSLELGDSAVYFCASSQALRGTEAFFGQGTRLTVV.

The chain uses TRBV19 and TRBJ2-3; D not certain. The CDR3 consists of 12 residues. The V gene's germline CDR1 is LNHDA and CDR2 SQIVND (reference sequence). Trimming shortened V by 5 bases and J by 2 bases, and 5 bases separated the two germline ends. The CDR3 sequence: CASSVPTDTQYF. The DNA of the CDR3 is TGTGCCAGTAGTGTTCCCACAGATACGCAGTATTTT.

This clonotype was seen a handful of times. This may arise from a read error, as a much more abundant clone is one base away. Likely a read error: the CDR3 ends without its conserved phenylalanine or tryptophan. The chain combines TRBV28 with TRBJ1-1; 10 nucleotides agree with TRBD1. Germline CDR1 reads MDHEN; CDR2 reads SYDVKM. This CDR3 has 16 amino acids. Trimming took 3 bases from V and 5 from J; bases not matched to a gene: 9. Written as DNA, the CDR3 is TGTGCCAGCAGTTTCGGGACAGGGGCTCCCCATACTGAAGCTTTCCTT. Translating gives CASSFGTGAPHTEAFL.

This clonotype has ten or more counts. The chain links TRBV12-3 or TRBV12-4 to TRBJ1-1; D ambiguous. V gave up 6 bases and J gave up 5 bases, with 10 bases separating them. There are 12 residues in the CDR3. This CDR3 reads CASRRDGTEAFF. The DNA of the CDR3 is TGTGCCAGCAGGCGGGATGGGACTGAAGCTTTCTTT.

This clonotype occurred a few times. V usage is TRBV3-1 and J usage is TRBJ1-3, with D unclear. Trimming pared 0 bases from V and 1 base from J, leaving 13 bases between. The germline V gene encodes CDR1 LGHDT and CDR2 YNNKEL (reference sequence). This CDR3 region has 17 residues. The CDR3 nucleotides read TGTGCCAGCAGCCAAGATCTGTCCGGCTATTCTGGAAACACCATATATTTT. Translation gives CASSQDLSGYSGNTIYF.

This clonotype was detected many times. The chain is built from TRBV7-9 and TRBJ2-7, with 8 bases aligning to TRBD2. Germline CDR1 is SEHNR and CDR2 is FQNEAQ (reference sequence). Trimming took 1 base from V and 1 from J; bases not matched to a gene: 3. This CDR3 contains 15 residues. The CDR3 is CASSLGAGASYEQYF. The CDR3 DNA reads TGTGCCAGCAGCTTAGGAGCGGGGGCATCCTACGAGCAGTACTTC.